The clone carrying this T cell receptor beta chain has a handful of counts. What it binds is unknown. This sample is drawn from a study of T cells after yellow fever vaccination. General observations from the study: Few clonotypes appeared in both CD4 and CD8 compartments. Most primary-vaccination clones reappeared after the booster (less than 98% CD4, roughly 88% CD8).

TCRdb analysed the 5' RACE reads with MiXCR anew, one entry per CDR3 protein. The table lists more than 350,000 distinct CDR3 sequences, 9.5% to 13% of them singletons, with 15% to 20% in the top ten. This CDR3 is 13 amino acids long. CDR1 and CDR2 from the germline V gene are LGHNA and YSLEER. V gave up 3 bases and J gave up 7 bases, with 7 bases separating them. This rearrangement joins TRBV4-3 to TRBJ1-6; D gene unclear. This clonotype was obtained from a man aged 18-30 years who received the YFV17D yellow fever vaccine. The specimen was PBMCs, collected on the day of the first yellow fever vaccination. The CDR3 loop is CASSHKRNSPLHF. The CDR3 region has the DNA TGCGCCAGCAGCCACAAGCGGAATTCACCCCTCCACTTT.